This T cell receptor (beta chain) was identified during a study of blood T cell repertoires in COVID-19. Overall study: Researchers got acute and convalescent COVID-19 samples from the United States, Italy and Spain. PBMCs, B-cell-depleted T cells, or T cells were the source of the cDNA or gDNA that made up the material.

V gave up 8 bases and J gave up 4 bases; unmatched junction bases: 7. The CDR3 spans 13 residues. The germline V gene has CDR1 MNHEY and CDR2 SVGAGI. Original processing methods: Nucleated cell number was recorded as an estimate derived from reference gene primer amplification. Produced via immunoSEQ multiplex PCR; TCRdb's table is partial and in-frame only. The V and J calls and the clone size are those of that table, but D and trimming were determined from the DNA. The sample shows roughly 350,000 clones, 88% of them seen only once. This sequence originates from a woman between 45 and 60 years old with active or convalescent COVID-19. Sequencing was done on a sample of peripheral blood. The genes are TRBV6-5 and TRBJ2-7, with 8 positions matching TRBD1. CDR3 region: CASQGARGYEQYF. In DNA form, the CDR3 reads TGTGCCAGCCAGGGGGCGCGCGGATACGAGCAGTACTTC.